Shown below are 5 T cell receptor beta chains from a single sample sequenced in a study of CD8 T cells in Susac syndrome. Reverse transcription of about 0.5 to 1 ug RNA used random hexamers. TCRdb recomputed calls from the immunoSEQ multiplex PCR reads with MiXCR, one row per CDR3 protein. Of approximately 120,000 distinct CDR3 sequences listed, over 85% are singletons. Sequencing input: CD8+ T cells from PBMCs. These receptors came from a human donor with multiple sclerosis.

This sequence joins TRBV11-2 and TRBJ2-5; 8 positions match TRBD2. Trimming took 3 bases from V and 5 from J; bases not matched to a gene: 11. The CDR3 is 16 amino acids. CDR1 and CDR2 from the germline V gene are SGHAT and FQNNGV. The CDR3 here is CASSFLPGGPGETQYF. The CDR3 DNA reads TGTGCCAGCAGCTTTTTACCGGGAGGGCCGGGTGAGACCCAGTACTTC. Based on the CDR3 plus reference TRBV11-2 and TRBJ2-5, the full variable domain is EAGVAQSPRYKIIEKRQSVAFWCNPISGHATLYWYQQILGQGPKLLIQFQNNGVVDDSQLPKDRFSAERLKGVDSTLKIQPAKLEDSAVYLCASSFLPGGPGETQYFGPGTRLLVL.

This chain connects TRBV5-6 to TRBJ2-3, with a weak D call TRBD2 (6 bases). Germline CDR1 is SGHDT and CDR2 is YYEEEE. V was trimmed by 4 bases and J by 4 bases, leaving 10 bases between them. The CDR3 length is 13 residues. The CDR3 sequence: CASSTGSSDTQYF. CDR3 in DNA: TGTGCCAGCAGCACCGGGAGTTCAGATACGCAGTATTTT.

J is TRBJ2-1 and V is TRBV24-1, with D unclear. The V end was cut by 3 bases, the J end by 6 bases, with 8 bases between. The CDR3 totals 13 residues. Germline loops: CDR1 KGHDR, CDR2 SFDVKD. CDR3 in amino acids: CATSDGKPNEQFF. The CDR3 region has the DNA TGTGCCACCAGTGATGGCAAGCCCAATGAGCAGTTCTTC.

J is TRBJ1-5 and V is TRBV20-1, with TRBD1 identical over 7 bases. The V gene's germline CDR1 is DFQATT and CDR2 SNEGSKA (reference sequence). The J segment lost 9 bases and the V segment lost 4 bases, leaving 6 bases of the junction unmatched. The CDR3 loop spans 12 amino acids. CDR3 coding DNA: TGCAGTGCTAAGGGACAGATCTGGCCCCAGCATTTT. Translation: CSAKGQIWPQHF.

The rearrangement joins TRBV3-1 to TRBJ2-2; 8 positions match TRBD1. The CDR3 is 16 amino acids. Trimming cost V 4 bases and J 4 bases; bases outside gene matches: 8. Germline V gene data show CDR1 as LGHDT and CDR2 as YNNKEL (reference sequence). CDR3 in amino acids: CASSLTIDRGTGELFF. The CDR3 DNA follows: TGTGCCAGCAGCCTGACGATCGACAGGGGCACCGGGGAGCTGTTTTTT.